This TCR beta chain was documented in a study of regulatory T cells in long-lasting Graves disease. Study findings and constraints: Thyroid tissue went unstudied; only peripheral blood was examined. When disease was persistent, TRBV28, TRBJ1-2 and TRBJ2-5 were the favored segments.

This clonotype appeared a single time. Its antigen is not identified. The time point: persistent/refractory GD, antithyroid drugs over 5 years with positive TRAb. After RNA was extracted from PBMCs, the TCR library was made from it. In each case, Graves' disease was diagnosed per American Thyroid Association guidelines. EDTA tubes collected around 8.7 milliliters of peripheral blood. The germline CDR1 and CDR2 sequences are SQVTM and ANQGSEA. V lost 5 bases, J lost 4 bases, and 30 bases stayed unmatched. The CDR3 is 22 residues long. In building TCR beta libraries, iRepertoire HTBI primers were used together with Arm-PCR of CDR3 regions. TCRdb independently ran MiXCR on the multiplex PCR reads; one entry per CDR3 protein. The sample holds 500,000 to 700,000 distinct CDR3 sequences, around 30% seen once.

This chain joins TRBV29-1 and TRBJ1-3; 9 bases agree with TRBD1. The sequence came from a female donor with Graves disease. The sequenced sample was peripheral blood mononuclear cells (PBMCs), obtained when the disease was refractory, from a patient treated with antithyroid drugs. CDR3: CSVPLPGQGPNWLYLRGNTIYF. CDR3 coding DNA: TGCAGCGTTCCTCTCCCGGGACAGGGCCCAAACTGGCTCTACCTCCGGGGAAACACCATATATTTT.